Given below is one T cell receptor beta chain in context. The specificity of this receptor is unknown. No per-base quality is available; no much larger clone lies one base away. CDR1 and CDR2 are read off the germline V gene (reference sequence) as LNHDA and SQIVND. Counted from cysteine to phenylalanine, this CDR3 has 16 amino acids. The DNA shown is the 48-base CDR3, in frame from base 1. Unmatched junction bases come to 5, with V trimmed by 3 bases and J by 0 bases. The sample is drawn from a study of T cells in Graves' hyperthyroidism and ophthalmopathy (dated by TCRdb to the late 2010s). Looking at the study overall: Peripheral blood samples were taken at the time of initial diagnosis, prior to any treatment. In addition, the study compared T-cell repertoires in thyroid tissue and in blood from 6 or 7 Graves' hyperthyroidism patients. The roughly 91 discovery patients were randomly divided into training and test sets at a 7:3 ratio. A discovery cohort of fewer than 110 patients, about 44 with Graves' ophthalmopathy and about 60 with stable Graves' hyperthyroidism, was used to find distinguishing TCR V-J signatures. An independent validation cohort of 18 to 20 hyperthyroidism patients and approximately 15 patients who later progressed to ophthalmopathy tested prospective prediction of ophthalmopathy. After blood sampling, hyperthyroidism patients were treated with methimazole at a starting dose of 30 mg daily, and ophthalmopathy patients were treated with high-dose intravenous methylprednisolone. TCR Vbeta CDR3 sequencing of fewer than 150 peripheral blood samples (around 45 ophthalmopathy, over 70 hyperthyroidism and roughly 17 progressor patients) is reported in the paper.

Graves' hyperthyroidism was defined as stable when no progression to ophthalmopathy occurred over 18 months of follow-up. Hyperthyroidism patients were newly diagnosed, had a disease duration of under 2 months, and were aged 18 to 65 years. The study excluded patients with uncontrolled infections, other autoimmune diseases, pregnancy or lactation. Diagnoses relied on clinical symptoms, serum thyroxine and TRAb, thyroid ultrasound and orbital computed tomography. PBMCs were isolated from about 9.1 ml of fresh peripheral blood by Ficoll-Paque density gradient centrifugation. Trizol reagent was used to extract total RNA, and RNA quality was then checked on an Agilent 2100 Bioanalyzer. Results the study describes overall, beyond this receptor: A model built on a 13 V-J signature distinguished ophthalmopathy from stable hyperthyroidism, reaching around 87% sensitivity and 81.08% specificity in cross-validation and 80%/75% in testing. In validation, the model predicted progression to ophthalmopathy a median of roughly 6.5 months before onset, with 65% to 71% sensitivity and around 76% specificity. Most expanded thyroid clonotypes (frequency above 0.001) were also detected in blood, suggesting blood repertoires may reflect thyroid immune responses. Sample size was not statistically predetermined, and blinding of investigators to group allocation was not performed.

The TCR beta CDR3 regions were amplified from RNA transcripts. The first round of RT-PCR for the TCR CDR3 was performed with the HTBI primer set and the Qiagen OneStep RT-PCR kit. A second multiplex PCR round built the libraries, followed by size selection and purification. Libraries were sequenced paired-end with 100 bp reads on an Illumina HiSeq2000. As for how the authors treated the data: SOAPnuke was used to process the raw data, removing reads that contained adapters or uncalled bases, had a mean Phred below 15, or lacked an exact match to the constant primer or identifier. COPE v1.2.5 was used to merge high-quality paired reads, and clonotypes were defined as unique nucleotide sequences. Clonotypes were aligned to IMGT TRBV, TRBD and TRBJ reference segments using MiTCR v1.1. Analysis was restricted to V-J combinations with a frequency above 0.0001, which covered roughly 99% of repertoires. The TCS score was defined as F50 (clonal expansion) divided by E x V (chaos), with BLOSUM62-based TCRdist calculated between CDR3 peptides within each V-J. Welch's t-statistics and random forest reduced roughly 540 V-J features to 13, which were used in a naive Bayes classifier (R e1071). The raw public reads went through TCRdb reprocessing: fastp at Q25, MiXCR clone calling, in-frame beta chains kept. Rows are unified per CDR3 protein, each entry keeping the most common DNA and genes. In this record, the V and J calls reflect TCRdb's handling and not the investigators' own analysis. Present in this sample are about 560,000 distinct CDR3 sequences, 15% to 18% of which were seen just once. The ten most abundant clones make up under 8% of the sample.

The sample was blood. The TCR was taken from a woman under 40 with Graves' hyperthyroidism. Recombination linked TRBV19 to TRBJ2-4; 7 bases in between match TRBD2. The CDR3 reads CASSIGLAVAKNIQYF. The nucleotides are TGTGCCAGTAGTATCGGGCTAGCGGTAGCCAAAAACATTCAGTACTTC.